This T cell receptor (beta chain) was observed in a study of a mutant IDH1 vaccine in newly diagnosed glioma. Study in general: Vaccination began 4-6 weeks post radiotherapy alone, or with temozolomide cycles.

General observations from the study: The study observed vaccine-induced immune responses in 85% to 95% of patients.

Details on this clone: The antigen is unknown.

As for time point: week 11, during vaccination. Each dose of the vaccine consisted of 300 ug of mutant IDH1 20-mer peptide, with topical imiquimod. Donors harbored newly found WHO grade 3 or 4 IDH1-mutant, ATRX-lost astrocytomas. The germline V gene has CDR1 MDHEN and CDR2 SYDVKM. V shed 7 bases and J shed 4 bases, with 10 bases lying between them. CDR3 length: 13 amino acids. Generated by immunoSEQ multiplex PCR, the TCRdb table keeps only in-frame clones and is missing some. The sample has 110,000 or so clones, about nine tenths seen once; the top ten hold 0.6% to 0.7%. The clonotype originates from a woman aged 45 to 65 with glioma. The starting material was PBMCs, obtained from a glioma patient whose treatment included an IDH1 peptide vaccine. This rearrangement joins TRBV28 to TRBJ1-4; D is ambiguous. Here the CDR3 reads CASIRSSNEKLFF. For the CDR3, the DNA is TGTGCCAGCATCCGTTCCAGTAATGAAAAACTGTTTTTT.